The clone carrying this T cell receptor beta chain has a single count. No antigen is known for it. The sample comes from a study of shared clonotypes between healthy human individuals. Study-level points and caveats: Naive CD4 clonotypes were shared across several donors at 4.5% to 6%.

Clones were sequenced by immunoSEQ multiplex PCR, and TCRdb holds only the in-frame ones, with some missing. Of some 2,000,000 clones in the sample, 85% to 95% were seen once. This CDR3 has 14 amino acids. CDR1 is MDHEN, CDR2 SYDVKM, per germline. Between the trimmed V and J ends, which lost 2 bases and 7 bases, there was a span of 11 bases. The sequence came from a man younger than 35 in good health. The sequenced sample was naive CD4+ T cells sorted from blood. Subset indicated: CD45RA+ positively selected. This chain uses TRBV28 with TRBJ1-4; no definite D call. The CDR3 DNA follows: TGTGCCAGCAGTTTAAGGGCGATCGGTGAAAAACTGTTTTTT. It translates to CASSLRAIGEKLFF.